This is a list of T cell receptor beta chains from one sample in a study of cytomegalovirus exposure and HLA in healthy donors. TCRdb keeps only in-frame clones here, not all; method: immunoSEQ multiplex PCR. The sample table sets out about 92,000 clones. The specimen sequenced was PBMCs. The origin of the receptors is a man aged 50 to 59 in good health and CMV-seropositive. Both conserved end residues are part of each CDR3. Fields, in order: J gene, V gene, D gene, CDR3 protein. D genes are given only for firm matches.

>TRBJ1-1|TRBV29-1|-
CSVQAGRGTEAFF
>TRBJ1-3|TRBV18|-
CASSPPSTGGNTIYF
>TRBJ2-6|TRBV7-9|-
CASSPRGYEPGANVLTF
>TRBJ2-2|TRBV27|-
CASRAGNTGELFF
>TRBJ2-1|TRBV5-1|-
CASSLASSAAYNEQFF
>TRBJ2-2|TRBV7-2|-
CASSLDSDRRTGELFF
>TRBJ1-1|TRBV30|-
CAWSVGRGWDTEAFF
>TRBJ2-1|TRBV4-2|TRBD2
CASRGEGANEQFF
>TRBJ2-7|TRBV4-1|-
CASSQGPTSYEQYF
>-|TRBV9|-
CASSVMGQGGEQYF
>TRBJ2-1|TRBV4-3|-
CASSQGWGEPYYDNEQFF
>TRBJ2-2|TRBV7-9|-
CASKPPLQTGQNTGELFF
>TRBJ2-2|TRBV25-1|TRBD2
CATQGREGYTGELFF
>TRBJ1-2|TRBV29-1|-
CSVERQLGYGYTF
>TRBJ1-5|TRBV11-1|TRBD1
CASSLGQGQDQPQHF
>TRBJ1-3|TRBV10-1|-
CASSASSGNTIYF
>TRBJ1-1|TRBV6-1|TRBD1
CASSPTGGPEVFF
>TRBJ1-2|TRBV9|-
CASSVALGSYGYTF
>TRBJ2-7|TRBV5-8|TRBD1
CASSLQGALRGEQYF
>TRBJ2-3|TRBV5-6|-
CASSSTDTQYF
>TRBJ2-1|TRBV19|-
CASSTSYNEQFF
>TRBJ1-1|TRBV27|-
CASSLTLAGNTEAFF
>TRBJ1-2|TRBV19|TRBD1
CASRITGGGYGYTF
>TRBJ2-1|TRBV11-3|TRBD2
CASSQGLAWDEQFF
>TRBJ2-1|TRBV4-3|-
CASSPLGRGNEQFF
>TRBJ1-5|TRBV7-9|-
CASSLGLRGHQPQHF
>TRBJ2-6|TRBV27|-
CASSHGSGAGANVLTF
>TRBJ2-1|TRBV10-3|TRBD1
CAITGTGNYNEQFF
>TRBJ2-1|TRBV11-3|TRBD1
CASSAPGTGLNEQFF
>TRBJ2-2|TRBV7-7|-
CASSPGGNTGELFF
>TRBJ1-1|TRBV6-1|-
CASSVSRGYAAFF
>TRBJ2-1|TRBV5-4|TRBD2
CASSAGTSGREGEQFF
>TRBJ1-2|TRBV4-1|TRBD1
CASSQDWQGALGYTF
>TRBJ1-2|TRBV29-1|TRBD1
CSALGQDRGYTF
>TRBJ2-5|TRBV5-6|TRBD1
CASSVTGGVETQYF
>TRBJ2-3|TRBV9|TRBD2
CASTDTLASGIGDTQYF
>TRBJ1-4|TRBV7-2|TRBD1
CASSYSGTGGEKLFF
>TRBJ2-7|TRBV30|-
CAWSRGGASYEQYF
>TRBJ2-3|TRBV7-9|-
CASSPFGEGSRSDTQYF
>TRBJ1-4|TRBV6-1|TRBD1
CASSELQGLNEKLFF
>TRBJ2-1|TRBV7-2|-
CASKGTRGGSYNEQFF
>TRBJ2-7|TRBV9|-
CASSEGILDEQYF
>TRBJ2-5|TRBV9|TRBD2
CASSVEVGGETQYF
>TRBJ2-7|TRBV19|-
CASSNNRGSYEQYF
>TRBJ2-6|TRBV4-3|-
CASSPTGGNVLTF